The 10 T cell receptor beta chains listed next were all sequenced from one sample in a study of blood T cell repertoires in COVID-19. Clones were read by immunoSEQ multiplex PCR, and TCRdb kept only the in-frame ones, dropping some. Here the sample spans fewer than 200,000 clones, over 70% being singletons. Material for sequencing was peripheral blood. These TCRs come from a man aged 65-85 years with acute or convalescent COVID-19.

The chain couples TRBV19 to TRBJ2-5; D is possibly TRBD2 (7 bases). V lost 6 bases and J 1 base, leaving 15 bases between the germline ends. Per the germline V gene, CDR1 is LNHDA and CDR2 is SQIVND (reference sequence). This CDR3 comprises 15 residues. The CDR3, as DNA: TGTGCCAGTAGGAAGGGGGTAGCGGGCCAAGAGACCCAGTACTTC. Translated: CASRKGVAGQETQYF.

V is TRBV28 and J is TRBJ2-7; TRBD1 agrees at 9 bases. The V gene's germline CDR1 is MDHEN and CDR2 SYDVKM. The ends lost 8 bases at V and 0 bases at J; junction bases unmatched: 20. CDR3 length: 19 amino acids. CDR3: CASYPGTGLSLPSSYEQYF. The CDR3 bases are TGTGCCAGCTACCCGGGGACAGGGCTGTCCCTTCCGAGCTCCTACGAGCAGTACTTC.

V gene TRBV9 combines with J gene TRBJ1-2; D is unclear. Germline CDR1 reads SGDLS; CDR2 reads YYNGEE. Trimming pared 0 bases from V and 4 bases from J, leaving 16 bases between. This CDR3 has 16 residues. In nucleotides, the CDR3 is TGTGCCAGCAGCGTAGAGGCCAACGGAGGCCTCTATGGCTACACCTTC. It codes for CASSVEANGGLYGYTF. Drawing the rest from reference TRBV9 and TRBJ1-2, the complete variable domain is DSGVTQTPKHLITATGQRVTLRCSPRSGDLSVYWYQQSLDQGLQFLIQYYNGEERAKGNILERFSAQQFPDLHSELNLSSLELGDSALYFCASSVEANGGLYGYTFGSGTRLTVV.

This clone occurred a few times. J is TRBJ1-2 and V is TRBV27; 9 positions match TRBD1. Trimming cost V 2 bases and J 5 bases; bases outside gene matches: 3. Germline V gene sequence: CDR1 MNHEY, CDR2 SMNVEV (reference sequence). This CDR3 comprises 14 residues. The CDR3 loop is CASSLRQGGYGYTF. The CDR3 region has the DNA TGTGCCAGCAGTTTACGACAGGGGGGGTATGGCTACACCTTC.

The CDR3 sequence: CASSPKATGRGTEAFF. The CDR3 region has the DNA TGTGCCAGCAGCCCAAAAGCCACAGGGCGTGGCACTGAAGCTTTCTTT. The rearrangement uses TRBV7-8 and TRBJ1-1; TRBD1 is a possible D gene (6 bases). Trimming removed 5 bases from V and 4 bases from J, with 20 bases in between. Germline V gene data show CDR1 as SGHVS and CDR2 as FQNEAQ. The CDR3 totals 16 residues.

J is TRBJ2-3 and V is TRBV5-1; 8 bases agree with TRBD2. This CDR3 has 18 amino acids. The ends lost 0 bases at V and 1 base at J; junction bases unmatched: 10. Per the germline V gene, CDR1 is SGHRS and CDR2 is YFSETQ. In DNA form, the CDR3 reads TGCGCCAGCAGCTTGGTGAGCCGGGGGGGCACGGGCACAGATACGCAGTATTTT. This gives the protein CASSLVSRGGTGTDTQYF. Full variable domain (rest looked up from reference TRBV5-1 and TRBJ2-3): KAGVTQTPRYLIKTRGQQVTLSCSPISGHRSVSWYQQTPGQGLQFLFEYFSETQRNKGNFPGRFSGRQFSNSRSEMNVSTLELGDSALYLCASSLVSRGGTGTDTQYFGPGTRLTVL.

J is TRBJ1-2 and V is TRBV2; 7 bases line up with TRBD1. V was clipped by 8 bases and J by 5 bases; unmatched bases: 8. The CDR3 sequence is 13 residues long. Per germline, CDR1 SNHLY and CDR2 FYNNEI. The CDR3 is CASVGQRSYGYTF. The CDR3 coding sequence is TGTGCCAGCGTGGGACAGCGGTCGTATGGCTACACCTTC.

This sequence joins TRBV14 and TRBJ2-7; 10 bases align to TRBD1. Germline CDR1 SGHDN, CDR2 FVKESK. This CDR3 has 15 residues. V was clipped by 2 bases and J by 5 bases; unmatched bases: 6. This CDR3 is CASSQIDRGRHEQYF. For the CDR3, the DNA is TGTGCCAGCAGCCAAATCGACAGGGGGCGTCACGAGCAGTACTTC.

This clone was found a few times. This sequence joins TRBV5-3 and TRBJ1-1; 8 nucleotides match TRBD1. TRBV5-3 is annotated as an ORF whose role is uncertain. The V gene end was trimmed by 4 bases and the J gene end by 4 bases; junction bases not matched to a gene: 9. This CDR3 is 15 amino acids long. Here the CDR3 reads CARSRYRGSGTEAFF. In DNA, the CDR3 is TGTGCCAGAAGCAGATACAGGGGGTCGGGCACTGAAGCTTTCTTT.

The gene calls are TRBV5-1 and TRBJ2-7; 8 positions match TRBD2. CDR1 and CDR2 (germline): SGHRS, YFSETQ. The V gene end was trimmed by 4 bases and the J gene end by 5 bases; junction bases not matched to a gene: 8. This CDR3 spans 14 amino acids. The CDR3 loop reads CASSRTSSVDEQYF. The CDR3 nucleotides read TGCGCCAGCAGCCGGACTAGCTCTGTGGACGAGCAGTACTTC. The variable domain in full, completed from reference TRBV5-1 and TRBJ2-7, reads KAGVTQTPRYLIKTRGQQVTLSCSPISGHRSVSWYQQTPGQGLQFLFEYFSETQRNKGNFPGRFSGRQFSNSRSEMNVSTLELGDSALYLCASSRTSSVDEQYFGPGTRLTVT.